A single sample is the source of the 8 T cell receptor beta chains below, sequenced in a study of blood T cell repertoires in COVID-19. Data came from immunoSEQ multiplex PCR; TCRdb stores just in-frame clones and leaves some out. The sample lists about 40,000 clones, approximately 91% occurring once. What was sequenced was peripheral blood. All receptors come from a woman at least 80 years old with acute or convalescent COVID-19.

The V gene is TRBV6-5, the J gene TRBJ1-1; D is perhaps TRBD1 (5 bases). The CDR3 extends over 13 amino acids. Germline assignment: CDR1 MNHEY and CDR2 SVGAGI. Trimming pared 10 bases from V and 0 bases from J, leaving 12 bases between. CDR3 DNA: TGTGCCACCGAGGACATCGTGAACACTGAAGCTTTCTTT. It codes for CATEDIVNTEAFF.

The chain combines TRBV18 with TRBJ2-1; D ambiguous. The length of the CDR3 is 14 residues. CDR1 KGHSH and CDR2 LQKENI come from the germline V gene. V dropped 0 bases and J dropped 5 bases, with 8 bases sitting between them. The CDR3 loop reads CASSPPQINNEQFF. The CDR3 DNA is TGTGCCAGCTCACCACCGCAGATTAACAATGAGCAGTTCTTC.

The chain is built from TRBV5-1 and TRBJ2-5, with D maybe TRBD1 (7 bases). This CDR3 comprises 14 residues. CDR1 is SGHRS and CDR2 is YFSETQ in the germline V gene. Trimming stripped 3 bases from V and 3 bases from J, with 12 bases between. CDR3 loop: CASSSVRGEETQYF. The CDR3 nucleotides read TGCGCCAGCAGCTCCGTCAGGGGGGAAGAGACCCAGTACTTC. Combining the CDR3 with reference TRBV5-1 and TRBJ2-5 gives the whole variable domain KAGVTQTPRYLIKTRGQQVTLSCSPISGHRSVSWYQQTPGQGLQFLFEYFSETQRNKGNFPGRFSGRQFSNSRSEMNVSTLELGDSALYLCASSSVRGEETQYFGPGTRLLVL.

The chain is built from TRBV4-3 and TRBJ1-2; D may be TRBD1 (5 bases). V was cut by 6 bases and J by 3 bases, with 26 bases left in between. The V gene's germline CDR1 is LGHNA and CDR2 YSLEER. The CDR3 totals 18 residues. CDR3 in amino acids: CASRAVGGAGMKYYGYTF. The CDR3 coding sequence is TGCGCCAGCAGAGCGGTTGGAGGGGCAGGGATGAAATACTATGGCTACACCTTC.

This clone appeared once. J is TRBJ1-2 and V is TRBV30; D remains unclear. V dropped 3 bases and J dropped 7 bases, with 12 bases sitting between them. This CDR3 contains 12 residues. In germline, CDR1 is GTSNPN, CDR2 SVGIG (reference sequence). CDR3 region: CAWRIASVGYTF. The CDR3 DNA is TGTGCCTGGAGAATCGCGTCGGTTGGCTACACCTTC.

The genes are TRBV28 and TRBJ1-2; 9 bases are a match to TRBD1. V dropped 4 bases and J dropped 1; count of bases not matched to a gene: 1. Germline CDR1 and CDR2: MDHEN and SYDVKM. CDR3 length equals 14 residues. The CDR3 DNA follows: TGTGCCAGCAGTTCGGGACAGGGTAACTATGGCTACACCTTC. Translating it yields CASSSGQGNYGYTF.

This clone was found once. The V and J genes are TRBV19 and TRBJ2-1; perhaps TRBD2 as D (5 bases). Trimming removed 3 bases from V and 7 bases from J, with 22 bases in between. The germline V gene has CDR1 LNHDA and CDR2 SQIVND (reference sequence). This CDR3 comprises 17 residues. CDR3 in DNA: TGTGCCAGTAGTATCCGCCTGCTGGGCGGGTTGATGAATGAGCAGTTCTTC. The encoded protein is CASSIRLLGGLMNEQFF.

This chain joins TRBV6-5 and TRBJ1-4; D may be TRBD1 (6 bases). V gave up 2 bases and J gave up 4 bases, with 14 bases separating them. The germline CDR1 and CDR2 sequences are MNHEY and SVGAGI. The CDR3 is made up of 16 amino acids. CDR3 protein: CASSYQGPRLNEKLFF. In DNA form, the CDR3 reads TGTGCCAGCAGTTACCAGGGGCCCCGACTTAATGAAAAACTGTTTTTT.